This T cell receptor (beta chain) stems from a study of radiation and T cells in renal cell carcinoma. Specified time point: blood 2 weeks post-SBRT. Treatment meaning: 15 Gy SBRT to primary tumor, nephrectomy 4 weeks later. Blood was sampled at baseline, 2 weeks and 4 weeks after SBRT. The tumor was a clear cell renal cell carcinoma. As concerns this clone: Its antigen is not identified.

Trimming removed 3 bases at V and 7 bases at J, with 10 bases between. CDR3 size: 12 residues. Germline loops: CDR1 MNHEY, CDR2 SMNVEV (reference sequence). Study-level results: In blood, top tumor clones expanded by 2 weeks, shrinking by 4.

TCRdb keeps only in-frame clones here, not all; method: immunoSEQ multiplex PCR. The sample holds 120,000 or so clones, about 88% seen once. Sequencing was performed on blood, taken from a patient whose treatment included radiotherapy and nephrectomy. The chain links TRBV27 to TRBJ2-7, with D possibly TRBD1 on 5 matching bases. The receptor comes from a woman in her 70s with renal cell carcinoma. CDR3 loop: CASSFAGREQYF. CDR3 sequence (DNA): TGTGCCAGCAGTTTCGCAGGGCGGGAGCAGTACTTC.